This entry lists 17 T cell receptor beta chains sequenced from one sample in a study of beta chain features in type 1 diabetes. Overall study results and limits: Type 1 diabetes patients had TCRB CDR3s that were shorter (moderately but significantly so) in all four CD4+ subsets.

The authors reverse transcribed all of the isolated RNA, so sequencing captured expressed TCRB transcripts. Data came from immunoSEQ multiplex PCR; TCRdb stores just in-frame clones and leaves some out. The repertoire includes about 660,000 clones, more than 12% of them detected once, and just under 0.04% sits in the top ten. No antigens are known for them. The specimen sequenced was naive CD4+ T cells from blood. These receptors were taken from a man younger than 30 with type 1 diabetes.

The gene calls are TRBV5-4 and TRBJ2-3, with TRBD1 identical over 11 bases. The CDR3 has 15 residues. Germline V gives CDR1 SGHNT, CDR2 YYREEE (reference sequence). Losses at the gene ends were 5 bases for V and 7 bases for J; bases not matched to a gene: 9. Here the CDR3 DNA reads TGTGCCAGCAGGTCCGGGACAGGGGGAGTGTATACGCAGTATTTT. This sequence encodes CASRSGTGGVYTQYF.

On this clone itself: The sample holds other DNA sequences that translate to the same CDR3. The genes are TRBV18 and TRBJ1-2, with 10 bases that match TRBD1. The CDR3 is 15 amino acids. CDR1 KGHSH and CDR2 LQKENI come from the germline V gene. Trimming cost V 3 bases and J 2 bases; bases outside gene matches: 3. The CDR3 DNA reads TGTGCCAGCTCACCGCCGGGACAGGGGAACTATGGCTACACCTTC. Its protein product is CASSPPGQGNYGYTF.

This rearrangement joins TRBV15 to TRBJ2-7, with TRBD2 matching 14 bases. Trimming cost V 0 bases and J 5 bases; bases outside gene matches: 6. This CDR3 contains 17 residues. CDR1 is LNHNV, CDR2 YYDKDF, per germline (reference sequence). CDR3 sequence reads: CATSRDTPGLAGDEQYF. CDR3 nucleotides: TGTGCCACCAGCAGAGATACACCGGGACTAGCGGGAGACGAGCAGTACTTC.

CDR3 DNA sequence: TGTGCCAGCAGCTACCCATTTGGAAAACTGTTTTTT. Protein: CASSYPFGKLFF. This chain uses TRBV5-4 with TRBJ1-4; D unclear. CDR3 length: 12 residues. V lost 3 bases and J lost 10, with 10 bases in between. CDR1 is SGHNT and CDR2 is YYREEE in the germline V gene (reference sequence).

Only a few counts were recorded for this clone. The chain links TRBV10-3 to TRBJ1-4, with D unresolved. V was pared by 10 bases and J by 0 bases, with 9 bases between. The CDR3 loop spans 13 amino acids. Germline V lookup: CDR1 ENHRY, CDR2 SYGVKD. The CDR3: CATRGTTNEKLFF. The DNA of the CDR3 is TGTGCCACCCGGGGAACAACTAATGAAAAACTGTTTTTT.

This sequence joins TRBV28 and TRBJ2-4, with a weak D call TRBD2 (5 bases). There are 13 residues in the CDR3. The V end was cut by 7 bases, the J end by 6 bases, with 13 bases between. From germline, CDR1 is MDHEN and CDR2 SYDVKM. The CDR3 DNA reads TGTGCCAGCATTCCCCCCGGAGGAAACATTCAGTACTTC. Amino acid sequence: CASIPPGGNIQYF.

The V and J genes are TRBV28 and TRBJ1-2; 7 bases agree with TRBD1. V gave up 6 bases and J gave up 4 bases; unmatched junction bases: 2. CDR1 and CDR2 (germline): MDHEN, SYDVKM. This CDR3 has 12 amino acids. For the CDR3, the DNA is TGTGCCAGCAGAGACAGGGCCTATGGCTACACCTTC. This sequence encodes CASRDRAYGYTF.

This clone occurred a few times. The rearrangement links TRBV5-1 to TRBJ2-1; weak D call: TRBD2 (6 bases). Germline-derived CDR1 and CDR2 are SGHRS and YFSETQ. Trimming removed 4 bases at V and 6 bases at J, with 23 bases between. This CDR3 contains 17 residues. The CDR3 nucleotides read TGCGCCAGCAGCGCTGTGGCCGGGACTCCCTTGGGCAATGAGCAGTTCTTC. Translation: CASSAVAGTPLGNEQFF.

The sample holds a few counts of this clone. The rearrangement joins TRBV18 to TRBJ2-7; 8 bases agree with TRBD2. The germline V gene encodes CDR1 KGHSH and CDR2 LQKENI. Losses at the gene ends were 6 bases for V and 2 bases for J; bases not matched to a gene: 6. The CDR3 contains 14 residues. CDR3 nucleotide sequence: TGTGCCAGCTCCTCACCGGGACTAGCCTACGAGCAGTACTTC. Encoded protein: CASSSPGLAYEQYF.

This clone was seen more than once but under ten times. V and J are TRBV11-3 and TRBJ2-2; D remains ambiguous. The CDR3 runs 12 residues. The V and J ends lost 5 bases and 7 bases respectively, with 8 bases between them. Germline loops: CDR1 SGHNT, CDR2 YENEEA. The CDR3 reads CASSPWGGELFF. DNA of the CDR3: TGTGCCAGCAGCCCGTGGGGCGGGGAGCTGTTTTTT. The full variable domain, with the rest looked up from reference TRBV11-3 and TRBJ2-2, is EAGVVQSPRYKIIEKKQPVAFWCNPISGHNTLYWYLQNLGQGPELLIRYENEEAVDDSQLPKDRFSAERLKGVDSTLKIQPAELGDSAVYLCASSPWGGELFFGEGSRLTVL.

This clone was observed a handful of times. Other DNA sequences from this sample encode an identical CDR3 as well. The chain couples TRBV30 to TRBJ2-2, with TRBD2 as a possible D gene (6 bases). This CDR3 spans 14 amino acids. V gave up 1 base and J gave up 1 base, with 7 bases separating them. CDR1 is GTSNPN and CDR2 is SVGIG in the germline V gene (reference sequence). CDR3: CAWSGRGNTGELFF. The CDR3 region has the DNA TGTGCCTGGAGTGGGAGGGGGAACACCGGGGAGCTGTTTTTT.

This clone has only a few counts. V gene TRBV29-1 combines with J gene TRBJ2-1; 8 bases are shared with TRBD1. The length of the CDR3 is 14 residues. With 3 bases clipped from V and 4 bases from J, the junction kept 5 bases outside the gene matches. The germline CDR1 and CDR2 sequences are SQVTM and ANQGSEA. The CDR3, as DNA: TGCAGCGTTGAGAGAGACAGGGGATACAATGAGCAGTTCTTC. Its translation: CSVERDRGYNEQFF.

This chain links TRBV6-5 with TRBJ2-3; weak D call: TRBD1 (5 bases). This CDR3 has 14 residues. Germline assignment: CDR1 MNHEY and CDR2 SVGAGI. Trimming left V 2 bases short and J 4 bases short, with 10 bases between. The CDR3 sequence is CASSYRGGADTQYF. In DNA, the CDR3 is TGTGCCAGCAGTTACAGGGGCGGTGCAGATACGCAGTATTTT.

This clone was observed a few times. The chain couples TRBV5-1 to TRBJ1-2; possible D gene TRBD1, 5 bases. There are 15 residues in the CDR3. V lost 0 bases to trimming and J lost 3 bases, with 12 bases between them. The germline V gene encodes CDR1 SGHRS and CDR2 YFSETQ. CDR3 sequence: CASSLGRQGDYGYTF. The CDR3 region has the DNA TGCGCCAGCAGCTTGGGGCGGCAGGGAGACTATGGCTACACCTTC. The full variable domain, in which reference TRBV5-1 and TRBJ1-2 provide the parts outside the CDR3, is KAGVTQTPRYLIKTRGQQVTLSCSPISGHRSVSWYQQTPGQGLQFLFEYFSETQRNKGNFPGRFSGRQFSNSRSEMNVSTLELGDSALYLCASSLGRQGDYGYTFGSGTRLTVV.

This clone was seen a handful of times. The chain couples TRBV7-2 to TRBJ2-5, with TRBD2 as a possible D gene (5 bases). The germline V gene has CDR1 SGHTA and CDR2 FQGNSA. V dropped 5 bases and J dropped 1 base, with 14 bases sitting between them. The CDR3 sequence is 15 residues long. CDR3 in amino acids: CASSPRDALQETQYF. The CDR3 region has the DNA TGTGCCAGCAGCCCTCGGGATGCCCTCCAAGAGACCCAGTACTTC. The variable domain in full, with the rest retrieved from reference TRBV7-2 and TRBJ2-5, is GAGVSQSPSNKVTEKGKDVELRCDPISGHTALYWYRQSLGQGLEFLIYFQGNSAPDKSGLPSDRFSAERTGGSVSTLTIQRTQQEDSAVYLCASSPRDALQETQYFGPGTRLLVL.

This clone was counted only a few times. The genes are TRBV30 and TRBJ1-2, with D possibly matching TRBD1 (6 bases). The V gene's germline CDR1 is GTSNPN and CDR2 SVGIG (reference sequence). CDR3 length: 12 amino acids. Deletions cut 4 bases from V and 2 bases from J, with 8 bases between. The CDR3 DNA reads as TGTGCCTGGAACAGGGCCAACTATGGCTACACCTTC. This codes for CAWNRANYGYTF.

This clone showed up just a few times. In nucleotides, the CDR3 is TGTGCCAGCAGCTTAGGGTGGGGAAAGGTCGAGCAGTACTTC. It yields the protein CASSLGWGKVEQYF. The chain couples TRBV7-2 to TRBJ2-7; D uncertain. V was clipped by 1 base and J by 6 bases, with 13 bases between them. CDR1 SGHTA and CDR2 FQGNSA come from the germline V gene. The CDR3 loop spans 14 amino acids.